The present T cell receptor (beta chain) was sequenced within a study of CD8 T cells in Susac syndrome. After extraction with the RNeasy kit, about 0.5 to 1 ug of the RNA was reverse transcribed using random hexamers. Coverage of TCR beta CDR3 amplification by immunoSEQ multiplex PCR extended to 54 Vbeta and 13 Jbeta. TCRdb re-analysed the immunoSEQ multiplex PCR reads in MiXCR, keeping a single row per CDR3 protein. Among some 300,000 distinct CDR3 sequences listed, around 84% were seen once. The study used treatment-naive patients who had stable or active relapsing-remitting disease as multiple sclerosis controls. It was negative isolation that provided the CD8+ and CD4+ T cells, whereas TEMRA cells were enriched by FACS. The sequence derives from a human donor with multiple sclerosis. The sequenced material came from CD8+ T cells from PBMCs.

The CDR3 loop is CASSVPQREGGSTDTQYF. The CDR3 DNA is TGTGCCAGCAGCGTACCCCAGCGGGAGGGAGGGAGCACAGATACGCAGTATTTT. The chain joins TRBV9 to TRBJ2-3; 10 positions agree with TRBD2. Looked up from germline, CDR1 is SGDLS and CDR2 is YYNGEE. This CDR3 spans 18 amino acids. The J segment lost 0 bases and the V segment lost 1 base, leaving 8 bases of the junction unmatched.